This entry lists 24 T cell receptor beta chains sequenced from one sample in a study of sequential checkpoint blockade in melanoma. As to treatment: randomized to nivolumab then ipilimumab (arm A) or the reverse (arm B). TCRdb's copy holds only in-frame clones and misses some; the assay was immunoSEQ multiplex PCR. This table holds approximately 8,700 clones, more than 20% found once. The starting material was tumor tissue (inferred from file names), obtained from a patient given nivolumab and ipilimumab in sequence. Receptors were obtained from a human donor with melanoma.

The chain uses TRBV28 and TRBJ1-2; TRBD1 matches 9 bases. V was pared by 6 bases and J by 3 bases, with 8 bases of the junction left unmatched. Per germline, CDR1 MDHEN and CDR2 SYDVKM. CDR3 length: 15 residues. The CDR3 DNA reads as TGTGCCAGCAGCCCCCGAGGACAGGGGTACTATGGCTACACCTTC. Protein: CASSPRGQGYYGYTF.

This clone was detected only a few times. In nucleotides, the CDR3 is TGTGCCTGGAGGTTAAACAGCCGTTCTGGAAACACCATATATTTT. This codes for CAWRLNSRSGNTIYF. The V gene is TRBV30, the J gene TRBJ1-3; D gene unclear. CDR3 length equals 15 residues. Trimming removed 3 bases at V and 1 base at J, with 13 bases between. Germline V lookup: CDR1 GTSNPN, CDR2 SVGIG (reference sequence).

This clone was observed many times. The chain combines TRBV9 with TRBJ2-2; 10 bases agree with TRBD2. V was clipped by 4 bases and J by 5 bases; unmatched bases: 11. The CDR3 spans 17 residues. The germline V gene has CDR1 SGDLS and CDR2 YYNGEE. The CDR3 reads CASSSPRGGLATGELFF. In nucleotides, the CDR3 is TGTGCCAGCAGCTCCCCCCGGGGGGGACTAGCGACCGGGGAGCTGTTTTTT.

This chain joins TRBV18 and TRBJ1-1, with unresolved D. Per germline, CDR1 KGHSH and CDR2 LQKENI. V lost 5 bases, J lost 4 bases, and 32 bases lay in between. The CDR3 loop spans 20 amino acids. This CDR3 reads CASSKGPLIASAQRGTEAFF. CDR3 nucleotides: TGTGCCAGCTCAAAGGGCCCCCTCATAGCGTCCGCCCAGAGAGGCACTGAAGCTTTCTTT.

Only a few counts were recorded for this clone. V gene TRBV30 combines with J gene TRBJ2-7; D is unresolved. This CDR3 spans 11 amino acids. CDR1 and CDR2 from the germline V gene are GTSNPN and SVGIG (reference sequence). V shed 0 bases and J shed 7 bases, with 7 bases lying between them. The CDR3 is CAWSVVGEQYF. Here the CDR3 DNA reads TGTGCCTGGAGTGTAGTGGGTGAGCAGTACTTC.

A few counts support this clone. The chain is built from TRBV9 and TRBJ2-7, with D perhaps matching TRBD2 (5 bases). The CDR3 totals 12 residues. The V gene's germline CDR1 is SGDLS and CDR2 YYNGEE. Trimming took 5 bases from V and 2 from J, leaving 8 bases between them. CDR3 coding DNA: TGTGCCAGCAGTGAAGCGGCCTACGAGCAGTACTTC. Encoded protein: CASSEAAYEQYF.

The chain is built from TRBV18 and TRBJ2-3, with D perhaps matching TRBD1 (5 bases). CDR1 is KGHSH and CDR2 is LQKENI in the germline V gene. V shed 2 bases and J shed 2 bases, with 8 bases lying between them. This CDR3 has 14 residues. The CDR3 DNA follows: TGTGCCAGCTCACCAAGACAGACCACAGATACGCAGTATTTT. Residues: CASSPRQTTDTQYF.

The chain employs TRBV18 and TRBJ1-6, with no clear D. Trimming stripped 1 base from V and 3 bases from J, with 7 bases between. Germline loops: CDR1 KGHSH, CDR2 LQKENI. This CDR3 contains 15 residues. In DNA, the CDR3 is TGTGCCAGCTCACCACGTCAGGACTATAATTCACCCCTCCACTTT. This codes for CASSPRQDYNSPLHF.

This clone has at least ten counts. V gene TRBV4-1 combines with J gene TRBJ2-7; 11 nucleotides align to TRBD2. CDR3 length: 18 residues. In germline, CDR1 is MGHRA, CDR2 YSYEKL. V trimming: 1 base; J trimming: 3 bases; junction bases outside the gene matches: 11. CDR3 region: CASSQAVGPGLADYEQYF. As DNA, the CDR3 is TGCGCCAGCAGCCAAGCCGTCGGACCGGGACTAGCGGACTACGAGCAGTACTTC.

Only a few counts were recorded for this clone. This rearrangement joins TRBV9 to TRBJ1-2, with unresolved D. V was cut by 0 bases and J by 7 bases, with 13 bases left in between. The CDR3 contains 14 residues. Germline V gives CDR1 SGDLS, CDR2 YYNGEE. Here the CDR3 DNA reads TGTGCCAGCAGCGTAGGTGGGTCGGGTTCTGGCTACACCTTC. The encoded protein is CASSVGGSGSGYTF.

This clone was observed at least ten times. The genes are TRBV11-3 and TRBJ2-1, with 9 bases lining up with TRBD2. V trimming: 3 bases; J trimming: 7 bases; junction bases outside the gene matches: 7. This CDR3 spans 15 amino acids. CDR1 and CDR2 (germline): SGHNT, YENEEA. The CDR3, as DNA: TGTGCCAGCAGCTTGGATAGCGGGAGTCGGAATGAGCAGTTCTTC. Encoded protein: CASSLDSGSRNEQFF.

This clone has ten or more counts. The rearrangement uses TRBV11-3 and TRBJ2-1; a weak D match, TRBD2 (6 bases). This CDR3 spans 14 amino acids. The germline gives CDR1 SGHNT, CDR2 YENEEA. Trimming stripped 5 bases from V and 9 bases from J, with 17 bases between. Here the CDR3 reads CASSPPGGRPEQFF. DNA of the CDR3: TGTGCCAGCAGCCCCCCCGGTGGGAGGCCTGAGCAGTTCTTC.

In its sample, this clone was seen many times. The genes are TRBV11-3 and TRBJ1-1, with TRBD1 as a possible D gene (5 bases). V was pared by 5 bases and J by 1 base, with 20 bases between. From germline, CDR1 is SGHNT and CDR2 YENEEA. The CDR3 has 17 residues. The CDR3 DNA is TGTGCCAGCAGCCCCGTTCTGGGGCCCGGGGGGAACACTGAAGCTTTCTTT. It encodes CASSPVLGPGGNTEAFF.

This clone ranks as medium-sized. The gene calls are TRBV11-3 and TRBJ2-1; 9 nucleotides match TRBD1. Germline V CDR1 and CDR2: SGHNT, YENEEA. This CDR3 region has 15 residues. The ends lost 5 bases at V and 7 bases at J; junction bases unmatched: 9. CDR3 nucleotide sequence: TGTGCCAGCAGCCTGGGGACAGGGAAGGTTAATGAGCAGTTCTTC. The encoded protein is CASSLGTGKVNEQFF.

This clone was counted a few times. The CDR3 loop reads CASSFTQGIELFF. Here the CDR3 DNA reads TGTGCCAGCAGCTTTACACAGGGGATAGAGCTGTTTTTT. The chain links TRBV7-2 to TRBJ2-2, with 7 bases matching TRBD1. The CDR3 runs 13 residues. Trimming removed 3 bases from V and 11 bases from J; junction bases left unmatched: 6. Looked up from germline, CDR1 is SGHTA and CDR2 is FQGNSA.

The V call is TRBV18, the J call TRBJ2-5; TRBD2 aligns across 7 bases. The CDR3 runs to 16 residues. Germline V gene lookup returns CDR1 KGHSH and CDR2 LQKENI. Trimming cost V 5 bases and J 0 bases; bases outside gene matches: 9. The CDR3 here is CASSVGRGPYQETQYF. In nucleotides, the CDR3 is TGTGCCAGCTCAGTTGGGAGGGGTCCGTACCAAGAGACCCAGTACTTC.

This chain uses TRBV11-3 with TRBJ2-2; 9 bases map to TRBD1. V was clipped by 5 bases and J by 7 bases; unmatched bases: 11. The length of the CDR3 is 16 residues. Germline CDR1 reads SGHNT; CDR2 reads YENEEA. CDR3 sequence (DNA): TGTGCCAGCAGCGGGTTGGGACAGGGTTTTCACGGGGAGCTGTTTTTT. Translating gives CASSGLGQGFHGELFF. The full variable domain, with the rest looked up from reference TRBV11-3 and TRBJ2-2, is EAGVVQSPRYKIIEKKQPVAFWCNPISGHNTLYWYLQNLGQGPELLIRYENEEAVDDSQLPKDRFSAERLKGVDSTLKIQPAELGDSAVYLCASSGLGQGFHGELFFGEGSRLTVL.

This clone was seen a handful of times. The rearrangement uses TRBV6-8 and TRBJ1-1, with D possibly TRBD1 on 5 matching bases. CDR1 is MNHGY, CDR2 SAAAGT, per germline. V lost 6 bases and J lost 0, with 14 bases in between. This CDR3 comprises 15 residues. CDR3 nucleotides: TGTGCCAGCAGCCCCGGGGGGTTTATGAACACTGAAGCTTTCTTT. This sequence encodes CASSPGGFMNTEAFF.

This clone was counted a few times. J is TRBJ2-2 and V is TRBV9, with D maybe TRBD2 (6 bases). In germline, CDR1 is SGDLS, CDR2 YYNGEE. V shed 5 bases and J shed 6 bases, with 17 bases lying between them. The CDR3 contains 15 residues. The CDR3, as DNA: TGTGCCAGCAGTGACGGGACTCCCGGGGCCGGGGAGCTGTTTTTT. It encodes CASSDGTPGAGELFF. Together with reference TRBV9 and TRBJ2-2, the CDR3 gives the full variable domain: DSGVTQTPKHLITATGQRVTLRCSPRSGDLSVYWYQQSLDQGLQFLIQYYNGEERAKGNILERFSAQQFPDLHSELNLSSLELGDSALYFCASSDGTPGAGELFFGEGSRLTVL.

The chain joins TRBV6-8 to TRBJ1-4; no definite D call. The CDR3 is 14 amino acids. Germline V gene sequence: CDR1 MNHGY, CDR2 SAAAGT. The V and J ends lost 2 bases and 3 bases respectively, with 7 bases between them. The CDR3 nucleotides read TGTGCCAGCAGTTACGGAGGGCCTAATGAAAAACTGTTTTTT. Translated: CASSYGGPNEKLFF.

The table lists this clone with a few counts. V is TRBV6-8 and J is TRBJ1-5; unclear D gene. From germline, CDR1 is MNHGY and CDR2 SAAAGT. V lost 6 bases and J lost 7, with 13 bases in between. The CDR3 runs to 13 residues. The CDR3 loop is CASRQTRVQPQHF. CDR3 coding DNA: TGTGCCAGCAGGCAGACCAGAGTCCAGCCCCAGCATTTT.

By proportion, this clone is medium-sized. The rearrangement joins TRBV6-8 to TRBJ1-5, with 7 bases fitting TRBD1. This CDR3 region has 15 residues. V was clipped by 7 bases and J by 6 bases; unmatched bases: 12. Germline lookup yields CDR1 MNHGY and CDR2 SAAAGT. The CDR3 DNA reads as TGTGCCAGCACCGCACACAGGGGTGATGGTCAGCCCCAGCATTTT. Translation gives CASTAHRGDGQPQHF.

The gene calls are TRBV18 and TRBJ2-1, with TRBD2 matching over 12 bases. This CDR3 region has 15 residues. Trimming at V came to 3 bases and at J to 8 bases, leaving 5 bases not matched to a gene. From germline, CDR1 is KGHSH and CDR2 LQKENI. CDR3 sequence: CASSPSSGRVDEQFF. The CDR3, as DNA: TGTGCCAGCTCACCCTCTAGCGGGAGGGTTGATGAGCAGTTCTTC.

This clone has a handful of counts. The V gene is TRBV14, the J gene TRBJ2-7; D gene ambiguous. The V gene's germline CDR1 is SGHDN and CDR2 FVKESK. V was shortened by 4 bases and J by 4 bases, with 11 bases between the two germline ends. The CDR3 runs to 13 residues. DNA of the CDR3: TGTGCCAGCAGCCCCCTCGGACGGTACGAGCAGTACTTC. Amino acid sequence: CASSPLGRYEQYF. Drawing the rest from reference TRBV14 and TRBJ2-7, the complete variable domain is EAGVTQFPSHSVIEKGQTVTLRCDPISGHDNLYWYRRVMGKEIKFLLHFVKESKQDESGMPNNRFLAERTGGTYSTLKVQPAELEDSGVYFCASSPLGRYEQYFGPGTRLTVT.